These 23 T cell receptor beta chains came from one sample sequenced in a study of Ad26.COV2.S vaccination and SARS-CoV-2 variants. Generated by immunoSEQ multiplex PCR, the TCRdb table keeps only in-frame clones and is missing some. The repertoire holds about 680,000 clones, with 70% to 90% as singletons. Indicated treatment: 15 to 20 received Ad26.COV2.S at low or high dose, single or two shots; 5 received placebo; per-sample allocation not given. Vaccine and placebo recipients were sampled on day 63 after the first injection. Source: peripheral blood, taken in a trial of Ad26.COV2.S vaccine versus placebo. The source is a person between 18 and 59 years old who received the Ad26.COV2.S COVID-19 vaccine or a placebo.

The chain is built from TRBV12-3 or TRBV12-4 and TRBJ1-1; D gene uncertain. This CDR3 region has 13 residues. The V and J ends lost 4 bases and 1 base respectively, with 7 bases between them. The CDR3 nucleotides are TGTGCCAGCAGTTACATACCGAACACTGAAGCTTTCTTT. Its translation: CASSYIPNTEAFF.

The chain uses TRBV7-2 and TRBJ2-7, with 12 bases fitting TRBD2. Germline V CDR1 and CDR2: SGHTA, FQGNSA. This CDR3 contains 17 residues. V was pared by 2 bases and J by 3 bases, with 8 bases of the junction left unmatched. The CDR3 loop is CASSLPVLAGGGYEQYF. CDR3 coding DNA: TGTGCCAGCAGCTTACCTGTTCTAGCGGGAGGGGGCTACGAGCAGTACTTC. The entire variable domain, with the rest obtained from reference TRBV7-2 and TRBJ2-7, is as follows: GAGVSQSPSNKVTEKGKDVELRCDPISGHTALYWYRQSLGQGLEFLIYFQGNSAPDKSGLPSDRFSAERTGGSVSTLTIQRTQQEDSAVYLCASSLPVLAGGGYEQYFGPGTRLTVT.

This chain uses TRBV15 with TRBJ2-7, with D tentatively TRBD2 (6 bases). The V gene's germline CDR1 is LNHNV and CDR2 YYDKDF (reference sequence). The V and J ends lost 0 bases and 2 bases respectively, with 8 bases between them. CDR3 size: 14 residues. The CDR3 spells CATSREGRTYEQYF. CDR3 coding DNA: TGTGCCACCAGCAGAGAAGGGAGGACCTACGAGCAGTACTTC.

This chain uses TRBV7-2 with TRBJ1-2; D perhaps matches TRBD1 (6 bases). The CDR3 sequence is 13 residues long. Between the trimmed V and J ends, which lost 3 bases and 6 bases, there was a span of 11 bases. Per germline, CDR1 SGHTA and CDR2 FQGNSA. Here the CDR3 reads CASSLGALDGYTF. CDR3 DNA: TGTGCCAGCAGCTTGGGGGCCCTAGATGGCTACACCTTC. Using reference TRBV7-2 and TRBJ1-2 for the parts outside the CDR3, the full variable domain is GAGVSQSPSNKVTEKGKDVELRCDPISGHTALYWYRQSLGQGLEFLIYFQGNSAPDKSGLPSDRFSAERTGGSVSTLTIQRTQQEDSAVYLCASSLGALDGYTFGSGTRLTVV.

The chain has TRBV11-1 and TRBJ2-7; D is tentatively TRBD1 or TRBD2 (5 bases each). The CDR3 has 14 residues. Trimming took off 3 bases at V and 2 bases at J, with 11 bases between the two ends. Germline assignment: CDR1 SGHAT and CDR2 FQDESV (reference sequence). The CDR3 region has the DNA TGTGCCAGCAGCTTGGGACCTACCCCCTACGAGCAGTACTTC. Its translation: CASSLGPTPYEQYF.

This rearrangement joins TRBV25-1 to TRBJ2-4; TRBD2 matches 9 bases. The CDR3 has 15 residues. The germline V gene has CDR1 MGHDK and CDR2 SYGVNS. The V and J ends lost 4 bases and 2 bases, in that order; junction bases with no gene match: 3. CDR3 region: CASSVAGGTKNIQYF. CDR3 sequence (DNA): TGTGCCAGCAGTGTGGCGGGAGGGACCAAAAACATTCAGTACTTC.

The V call is TRBV2, the J call TRBJ1-3; D not certain. Between the trimmed V and J ends, which lost 1 base and 4 bases, there was a span of 11 bases. Germline V gene data show CDR1 as SNHLY and CDR2 as FYNNEI. The CDR3 has 15 amino acids. The CDR3 protein is CASSEGGSPGNTIYF. CDR3 DNA: TGTGCCAGCAGTGAAGGAGGCAGTCCAGGAAACACCATATATTTT.

CDR3 amino acids: CASSRQFGETQYF. The DNA of the CDR3 is TGTGCCAGCAGCCGGCAGTTTGGGGAGACCCAGTACTTC. This chain connects TRBV5-8 to TRBJ2-5; D gene unclear. The CDR3 consists of 13 residues. Germline V CDR1 and CDR2: SGHTS, YDEGEE. V was trimmed by 4 bases and J by 5 bases, leaving 12 bases between them. Supplemented by reference TRBV5-8 and TRBJ2-5, the full variable domain reads EAGVTQSPTHLIKTRGQQATLRCSPISGHTSVYWYQQALGLGLQFLLWYDEGEERNRGNFPPRFSGRQFPNYSSELNVNALELEDSALYLCASSRQFGETQYFGPGTRLLVL.

V gene TRBV27 combines with J gene TRBJ2-1; TRBD2 matches 13 bases. CDR3 size: 17 residues. Looked up from germline, CDR1 is MNHEY and CDR2 is SMNVEV (reference sequence). V dropped 5 bases and J dropped 6; count of bases not matched to a gene: 10. The CDR3, as DNA: TGTGCCAGCAGTCTAACCCCGGGACTAGCGGGACGCAATGAGCAGTTCTTC. Encoded protein: CASSLTPGLAGRNEQFF.

V is TRBV5-1 and J is TRBJ1-2; D unresolved. Trimming pared 0 bases from V and 4 bases from J, leaving 13 bases between. The CDR3 extends over 15 amino acids. The germline CDR1 and CDR2 sequences are SGHRS and YFSETQ. In DNA, the CDR3 is TGCGCCAGCAGCTTGGCCGAGAGCGGTCTCTATGGCTACACCTTC. It is translated as CASSLAESGLYGYTF.

The sample holds one count of this clone. The chain recombines TRBV5-1 with TRBJ1-2; D unclear. This CDR3 contains 14 residues. Trimming removed 5 bases from V and 0 bases from J, with 11 bases in between. Germline V CDR1 and CDR2: SGHRS, YFSETQ. The CDR3 loop is CASSRSLANYGYTF. In DNA form, the CDR3 reads TGCGCCAGCAGTCGGTCGCTAGCTAACTATGGCTACACCTTC.

V gene TRBV30 combines with J gene TRBJ2-2; TRBD1 might be the D (5 bases). Trimming took off 1 base at V and 3 bases at J, with 12 bases between the two ends. Looked up from germline, CDR1 is GTSNPN and CDR2 is SVGIG (reference sequence). The CDR3 consists of 15 residues. The DNA for the CDR3 is TGTGCCTGGAGTGGAGCAGGGAAGGACACCGGGGAGCTGTTTTTT. Translating gives CAWSGAGKDTGELFF. Based on the CDR3 plus reference TRBV30 and TRBJ2-2, the full variable domain is SQTIHQWPATLVQPVGSPLSLECTVEGTSNPNLYWYRQAAGRGLQLLFYSVGIGQISSEVPQNLSASRPQDRQFILSSKKLLLSDSGFYLCAWSGAGKDTGELFFGEGSRLTVL.

This clone has more than one count but fewer than ten. This sequence joins TRBV11-2 and TRBJ2-7; D not certain. The CDR3 has 14 residues. Germline CDR1 is SGHAT and CDR2 is FQNNGV. Trimming pared 0 bases from V and 8 bases from J, leaving 14 bases between. Written as DNA, the CDR3 is TGTGCCAGCAGCTTAGACAGAACCCCCTCGAAGCAGTACTTC. This gives the protein CASSLDRTPSKQYF.

This rearrangement joins TRBV13 to TRBJ1-6; D unclear. CDR1 is PRHDT and CDR2 is FYEKMQ in the germline V gene (reference sequence). The CDR3 extends over 13 amino acids. Trimming cost V 5 bases and J 6 bases, with 8 bases left between them. The CDR3 nucleotides are TGTGCCAGCAGCCAGAGAGTTAATTCACCCCTCCACTTT. It yields the protein CASSQRVNSPLHF.

Of note for this clone: Different DNA sequences within this sample yield the same CDR3. The V and J genes are TRBV6-5 and TRBJ1-3; no definite D call. CDR1 is MNHEY and CDR2 is SVGAGI in the germline V gene. The ends were cut back, 9 bases at V and 4 bases at J, with 7 bases in the middle. This CDR3 spans 11 amino acids. The CDR3 DNA is TGTGCCAGTACCAACGGAAACACCATATATTTT. It codes for CASTNGNTIYF.

The gene calls are TRBV7-9 and TRBJ1-4; D gene unclear. Germline V gives CDR1 SEHNR, CDR2 FQNEAQ (reference sequence). There are 15 residues in the CDR3. Trimming removed 1 base at V and 8 bases at J, with 14 bases between. Here the CDR3 DNA reads TGTGCCAGCAGCTTAGATCGACCAGGTCGGGAAAAACTGTTTTTT. Its protein product is CASSLDRPGREKLFF.

This chain joins TRBV19 and TRBJ1-4, with no clear D. The CDR3 spans 13 residues. Trimming shortened V by 7 bases and J by 8 bases, and 14 bases separated the two germline ends. The germline V gene encodes CDR1 LNHDA and CDR2 SQIVND (reference sequence). The CDR3 spells CASNDPWREKLFF. The CDR3 nucleotides read TGTGCCAGTAACGACCCCTGGAGAGAAAAACTGTTTTTT.

In this sample, this clone turned up once. The chain links TRBV30 to TRBJ2-3; no clear D gene. With 0 bases removed from V and 6 bases from J, the gap between germline ends came to 13 bases. Germline V gene lookup returns CDR1 GTSNPN and CDR2 SVGIG (reference sequence). This CDR3 is 14 amino acids long. The CDR3 region is CAWSVRVLPDTQYF. The CDR3 nucleotides read TGTGCCTGGAGTGTACGAGTCCTACCGGATACGCAGTATTTT.

The genes are TRBV5-4 and TRBJ1-4, with a tentative D call TRBD1 (6 bases). Germline values: CDR1 SGHNT, CDR2 YYREEE (reference sequence). This CDR3 contains 15 residues. Trimming shortened V by 0 bases and J by 8 bases, and 14 bases separated the two germline ends. CDR3 in amino acids: CASSLGGHLREKLFF. CDR3 coding DNA: TGTGCCAGCAGCTTGGGGGGACATCTTAGGGAAAAACTGTTTTTT.

The rearrangement links TRBV5-4 to TRBJ2-7, with D tentatively TRBD2 (5 bases). With 3 bases removed from V and 0 bases from J, the gap between germline ends came to 7 bases. Germline CDR1 and CDR2: SGHNT and YYREEE (reference sequence). CDR3 size: 13 residues. The CDR3 here is CASSSGISYEQYF. CDR3 coding DNA: TGTGCCAGCAGCTCCGGGATCTCCTACGAGCAGTACTTC.

This clone was picked up one time. V and J are TRBV27 and TRBJ2-1; the match to TRBD1 covers 12 bases. The trim removed 6 bases at V and 6 bases at J, leaving 9 bases unmatched. Germline CDR1 reads MNHEY; CDR2 reads SMNVEV (reference sequence). The CDR3 runs 16 residues. The CDR3 nucleotides read TGTGCCAGCAGGGAGGCCGGGACAGGGGGCACCAATGAGCAGTTCTTC. It encodes CASREAGTGGTNEQFF.

J is TRBJ2-1 and V is TRBV12-3 or TRBV12-4; no reliable D call. This CDR3 spans 13 amino acids. Trimming stripped 3 bases from V and 3 bases from J, with 6 bases between. In nucleotides, the CDR3 is TGTGCCAGCAGTTTGGGCGGCTACAATGAGCAGTTCTTC. This encodes CASSLGGYNEQFF.

This clone is a singleton in its sample. The J gene is TRBJ2-1, the V gene TRBV7-6; the D is unclear. CDR1 is SGHVS, CDR2 FNYEAQ, per germline. CDR3 length equals 16 residues. V was pared by 0 bases and J by 7 bases, with 16 bases between. The CDR3 DNA sequence: TGTGCCAGCAGCTTAGCGCCAGGTGTCTTGGGAAATGAGCAGTTCTTC. Protein sequence: CASSLAPGVLGNEQFF.